The 6 T cell receptor beta chains listed next were all sequenced from one sample in a study of T cells in Graves' hyperthyroidism and ophthalmopathy. Template material for amplifying TCR beta CDR3 regions consisted of RNA transcripts. HTBI primers were employed in a first-round RT-PCR of the TCR CDR3. TCRdb redid the calling of the multiplex PCR reads with MiXCR, one entry per CDR3 protein. This table holds some 250,000 distinct CDR3 sequences, roughly 15% found once. What was sequenced was blood. The receptors originated from a woman between 40 and 55 years old with Graves' hyperthyroidism that later progressed to Graves' ophthalmopathy.

This clonotype was observed many times. This chain joins TRBV19 and TRBJ2-1; TRBD2 matches at 16 bases. Germline V lookup: CDR1 LNHDA, CDR2 SQIVND (reference sequence). V was clipped by 4 bases and J by 7 bases; unmatched bases: 13. The CDR3 loop spans 19 amino acids. CDR3 sequence reads: CASSRDRAGTSGRANEQFF. The CDR3 DNA sequence: TGTGCCAGTAGTAGAGACAGGGCCGGGACTAGCGGGAGGGCAAATGAGCAGTTCTTC.

This clonotype was seen ten or more times. V usage is TRBV20-1 and J usage is TRBJ1-4; no firm D call. In germline, CDR1 is DFQATT, CDR2 SNEGSKA (reference sequence). Between the trimmed V and J ends, which lost 0 bases and 0 bases, there was a span of 17 bases. CDR3 length: 18 residues. The CDR3 spells CSARDGSAFSATNEKLFF. The CDR3 DNA follows: TGCAGTGCTAGAGATGGCTCTGCATTCTCTGCAACTAATGAAAAACTGTTTTTT.

This clonotype was seen only a few times. V is TRBV3-1 and J is TRBJ1-6; 9 bases match TRBD1. Losses at the gene ends were 2 bases for V and 7 bases for J; bases not matched to a gene: 6. Germline CDR1 reads LGHDT; CDR2 reads YNNKEL (reference sequence). There are 16 residues in the CDR3. The CDR3 region has the DNA TGTGCCAGCAGCCAAAGGCCCGGGACAGGGAATTCACCCCTCCACTTT. Encoded protein: CASSQRPGTGNSPLHF.

This clonotype was observed many times. This chain connects TRBV2 to TRBJ2-1; 9 bases line up with TRBD2. Germline assignment: CDR1 SNHLY and CDR2 FYNNEI. After removal of 4 bases from V and 0 bases from J, the junction contained 22 bases not matched to a gene. The CDR3 contains 22 residues. This CDR3 is CASSGALRLAGRRYSSYNEQFF. The CDR3 DNA follows: TGTGCCAGCAGTGGTGCCCTCAGGCTAGCGGGGCGCCGATATAGCTCCTACAATGAGCAGTTCTTC.

This clonotype was found many times. The V call is TRBV14, the J call TRBJ2-3; D could derive from TRBD1 or TRBD2 (5 bases each). Trimming removed 4 bases at V and 9 bases at J, with 11 bases between. The CDR3 consists of 12 residues. In germline, CDR1 is SGHDN, CDR2 FVKESK. CDR3 nucleotides: TGTGCCAGCAGCCTGAGGGGCGGGACGCAGTATTTT. It encodes CASSLRGGTQYF.

The rearrangement links TRBV5-1 to TRBJ1-4; D call uncertain. Germline V gene data show CDR1 as SGHRS and CDR2 as YFSETQ. Trimming cost V 5 bases and J 16 bases, with 21 bases left between them. The CDR3 is 13 residues long. The CDR3 is CASRRGANERPFF. The CDR3 region has the DNA TGCGCCAGCAGGCGGGGTGCTAATGAAAGACCGTTTTTT.